The 28 T cell receptor beta chains listed next were all sequenced from one sample in a study of T cells in localized non-small cell lung cancer. Only in-frame clones appear in the TCRdb table, and some are missing; sequencing was by immunoSEQ multiplex PCR. The data contain around 25,000 clones, 70% to 90% of them seen just once; the ten biggest clones take up 13% to 15%. The sequencing used peripheral blood, collected before any cancer treatment. The receptors were gathered from a female donor of 60 years or more with stage I lung adenocarcinoma.

The rearrangement joins TRBV5-1 to TRBJ2-7; weak D call: TRBD2 (6 bases). Per the germline V gene, CDR1 is SGHRS and CDR2 is YFSETQ. V gave up 4 bases and J gave up 4 bases, with 15 bases separating them. The CDR3 has 14 residues. The CDR3 coding sequence is TGCGCCAGCAGCCAGGGACTGGACAATTACGAGCAGTACTTC. Amino acid sequence: CASSQGLDNYEQYF.

The J gene is TRBJ1-5, the V gene TRBV6-1, with TRBD1 identical over 8 bases. This CDR3 is 14 amino acids long. CDR1 is MNHNS, CDR2 SASEGT, per germline. V dropped 6 bases and J dropped 8; count of bases not matched to a gene: 9. The CDR3 DNA is TGTGCCAGCAGCGAGGACAGGGCACCAGAGCCCCAGCATTTT. This codes for CASSEDRAPEPQHF.

The gene calls are TRBV11-2 and TRBJ1-2; D not resolved. With 0 bases removed from V and 7 bases from J, the gap between germline ends came to 12 bases. From germline, CDR1 is SGHAT and CDR2 FQNNGV. The CDR3 covers 14 residues. In DNA form, the CDR3 reads TGTGCCAGCAGCTTAGATAGGAACAGTGGTGGCTACACCTTC. Protein sequence: CASSLDRNSGGYTF. Looking up the rest from reference TRBV11-2 and TRBJ1-2 gives the full variable domain: EAGVAQSPRYKIIEKRQSVAFWCNPISGHATLYWYQQILGQGPKLLIQFQNNGVVDDSQLPKDRFSAERLKGVDSTLKIQPAKLEDSAVYLCASSLDRNSGGYTFGSGTRLTVV.

The chain has TRBV4-1 and TRBJ2-1, with 8 positions matching TRBD1. CDR1 is MGHRA, CDR2 YSYEKL, per germline. CDR3 length: 16 residues. V was clipped by 3 bases and J by 2 bases; unmatched bases: 6. DNA for the CDR3: TGCGCCAGCAGCCACTTGGACAGGGCCCCCTACAATGAGCAGTTCTTC. This encodes CASSHLDRAPYNEQFF.

This chain joins TRBV2 and TRBJ1-3; 7 positions agree with TRBD1. Germline V gives CDR1 SNHLY, CDR2 FYNNEI. There are 13 residues in the CDR3. Losses at the gene ends were 7 bases for V and 4 bases for J; bases not matched to a gene: 4. CDR3 nucleotides: TGTGCCAGCAAAGGACAGGCCGGAAACACCATATATTTT. This translates into CASKGQAGNTIYF. The variable domain in full, with the rest retrieved from reference TRBV2 and TRBJ1-3, is EPEVTQTPSHQVTQMGQEVILRCVPISNHLYFYWYRQILGQKVEFLVSFYNNEISEKSEIFDDQFSVERPDGSNFTLKIRSTKLEDSAMYFCASKGQAGNTIYFGEGSWLTVV.

The chain recombines TRBV6-5 with TRBJ2-3; 11 bases are shared with TRBD1. Unmatched junction bases numbered 6, after V lost 6 bases and J lost 4 bases. The CDR3 extends over 15 amino acids. The germline V gene encodes CDR1 MNHEY and CDR2 SVGAGI. In DNA form, the CDR3 reads TGTGCCAGCAGCCGGGACAGGGGGTACCCAGATACGCAGTATTTT. Translating gives CASSRDRGYPDTQYF.

The DNA of the CDR3 is TGTGCCACCAGCAGGTTAGCGGGGGGGAAGACAGATACGCAGTATTTT. It yields the protein CATSRLAGGKTDTQYF. The chain employs TRBV15 and TRBJ2-3; TRBD2 aligns across 11 bases. V lost 3 bases to trimming and J lost 3 bases; unmatched junction nucleotides: 5. The CDR3 is made up of 16 amino acids. Per germline, CDR1 LNHNV and CDR2 YYDKDF (reference sequence).

The genes are TRBV14 and TRBJ2-3; 9 nucleotides agree with TRBD2. The CDR3 loop spans 16 amino acids. Germline CDR1 SGHDN, CDR2 FVKESK. J lost 2 bases, V lost 4 bases, and 7 bases had no gene match. The CDR3 loop reads CASSLGLARVTDTQYF. CDR3 DNA: TGTGCCAGCAGCCTTGGACTAGCGAGAGTCACAGATACGCAGTATTTT.

This chain connects TRBV2 to TRBJ2-5; 8 nucleotides agree with TRBD1. This CDR3 spans 16 amino acids. Germline V gene lookup returns CDR1 SNHLY and CDR2 FYNNEI. V lost 5 bases to trimming and J lost 5 bases; unmatched junction nucleotides: 13. The CDR3 nucleotides are TGTGCCAGCAGTATTTGGACAGGGTCGTCCCGGGAGACCCAGTACTTC. This codes for CASSIWTGSSRETQYF. The whole variable domain, filled in from reference TRBV2 and TRBJ2-5, reads EPEVTQTPSHQVTQMGQEVILRCVPISNHLYFYWYRQILGQKVEFLVSFYNNEISEKSEIFDDQFSVERPDGSNFTLKIRSTKLEDSAMYFCASSIWTGSSRETQYFGPGTRLLVL.

The rearrangement links TRBV19 to TRBJ1-2; D ambiguous. V lost 4 bases to trimming and J lost 7 bases, with 16 bases between them. The germline CDR1 and CDR2 sequences are LNHDA and SQIVND (reference sequence). The CDR3 has 14 residues. CDR3 in DNA: TGTGCCAGTAGTACTGGAACGGGGATGGTTGGCTACACCTTC. Translation gives CASSTGTGMVGYTF. The full variable domain, rest sourced from reference TRBV19 and TRBJ1-2, is DGGITQSPKYLFRKEGQNVTLSCEQNLNHDAMYWYRQDPGQGLRLIYYSQIVNDFQKGDIAEGYSVSREKKESFPLTVTSAQKNPTAFYLCASSTGTGMVGYTFGSGTRLTVV.

The V call is TRBV29-1, the J call TRBJ2-5, with TRBD1 as a possible D gene (6 bases). V was pared by 8 bases and J by 4 bases, with 17 bases between. The CDR3 has 13 amino acids. Germline V CDR1 and CDR2: SQVTM, ANQGSEA. Here the CDR3 reads CSLLEQGRETQYF. The CDR3 nucleotides are TGCAGCCTCCTGGAACAGGGCCGAGAGACCCAGTACTTC.

This chain joins TRBV5-1 and TRBJ2-3; the D is unclear. Trimming cost V 0 bases and J 2 bases, with 10 bases left between them. This CDR3 is 15 amino acids long. The V gene's germline CDR1 is SGHRS and CDR2 YFSETQ. The CDR3 loop is CASSLGSGYTDTQYF. The CDR3 DNA sequence: TGCGCCAGCAGCTTGGGTTCTGGTTACACAGATACGCAGTATTTT.

The V and J genes are TRBV7-8 and TRBJ2-7; D gene ambiguous. CDR1 and CDR2 (germline): SGHVS, FQNEAQ. The CDR3 has 12 amino acids. V was trimmed by 5 bases and J by 5 bases, leaving 10 bases between them. CDR3 protein: CASSMGSDEQYF. The CDR3 bases are TGTGCCAGCAGCATGGGGTCGGACGAGCAGTACTTC.

The gene calls are TRBV9 and TRBJ1-3, with a weak D call TRBD1 (6 bases). Trimming removed 3 bases from V and 4 bases from J, with 14 bases in between. Germline CDR1 and CDR2: SGDLS and YYNGEE. The CDR3 extends over 15 amino acids. The CDR3 loop is CASSGPGTYGNTIYF. The CDR3 DNA follows: TGTGCCAGCAGCGGTCCCGGGACATACGGAAACACCATATATTTT.

The chain is built from TRBV25-1 and TRBJ2-2; TRBD1 agrees at 7 bases. Germline CDR1 reads MGHDK; CDR2 reads SYGVNS. The CDR3 length is 17 residues. The V segment lost 7 bases and the J segment 0 bases; nucleotides outside the gene matches: 11. The CDR3 loop is CASTARGQASNTGELFF. CDR3 bases: TGTGCCAGCACCGCTCGTGGACAGGCGTCGAACACCGGGGAGCTGTTTTTT. Drawing the rest from reference TRBV25-1 and TRBJ2-2, the complete variable domain is EADIYQTPRYLVIGTGKKITLECSQTMGHDKMYWYQQDPGMELHLIHYSYGVNSTEKGDLSSESTVSRIRTEHFPLTLESARPSHTSQYLCASTARGQASNTGELFFGEGSRLTVL.

DNA for the CDR3: TGTGCCAGTAAACCGACAGGGCGCACTGAAGCTTTCTTT. Its protein product is CASKPTGRTEAFF. J is TRBJ1-1 and V is TRBV6-5, with 7 nucleotides matching TRBD1. Trimming at V came to 9 bases and at J to 4 bases, leaving 8 bases not matched to a gene. The CDR3 loop spans 13 amino acids. Germline V gene sequence: CDR1 MNHEY, CDR2 SVGAGI.

V is TRBV4-1 and J is TRBJ2-5; weak D call: TRBD1 (6 bases). The V end was cut by 1 base, the J end by 5 bases, with 11 bases between. Per germline, CDR1 MGHRA and CDR2 YSYEKL. CDR3 size: 14 residues. The CDR3 nucleotides read TGCGCCAGCAGCCAAGGATACAGGGAGGAGACCCAGTACTTC. Translating gives CASSQGYREETQYF.

The J gene is TRBJ2-1, the V gene TRBV30; TRBD2 agrees at 14 bases. This CDR3 is built from 19 residues. V shed 5 bases, J shed 7 bases, and the junction held 19 bases outside the gene matches. The germline gives CDR1 GTSNPN, CDR2 SVGIG (reference sequence). The chain's CDR3 is CAWGGLAGDRRVRGNEQFF. The CDR3 coding sequence is TGTGCCTGGGGGGGACTAGCGGGAGATAGGAGGGTTCGAGGTAATGAGCAGTTCTTC. Supplemented by reference TRBV30 and TRBJ2-1, the full variable domain reads SQTIHQWPATLVQPVGSPLSLECTVEGTSNPNLYWYRQAAGRGLQLLFYSVGIGQISSEVPQNLSASRPQDRQFILSSKKLLLSDSGFYLCAWGGLAGDRRVRGNEQFFGPGTRLTVL.

This clone appeared a single time. The chain combines TRBV19 with TRBJ1-4; D possibly corresponds to TRBD1 (5 bases). The CDR3 consists of 16 residues. In germline, CDR1 is LNHDA, CDR2 SQIVND (reference sequence). V was clipped by 5 bases and J by 3 bases, with 16 bases between them. Here the CDR3 reads CASSPQGRSANEKLFF. In DNA form, the CDR3 reads TGTGCCAGTAGTCCCCAGGGACGCTCCGCTAATGAAAAACTGTTTTTT. The entire variable domain, with the rest obtained from reference TRBV19 and TRBJ1-4, is as follows: DGGITQSPKYLFRKEGQNVTLSCEQNLNHDAMYWYRQDPGQGLRLIYYSQIVNDFQKGDIAEGYSVSREKKESFPLTVTSAQKNPTAFYLCASSPQGRSANEKLFFGSGTQLSVL.

V is TRBV30 and J is TRBJ2-4; TRBD1 is a possible D gene (6 bases). Germline V lookup: CDR1 GTSNPN, CDR2 SVGIG (reference sequence). CDR3 length equals 12 residues. Trimming removed 2 bases at V and 8 bases at J, with 10 bases between. The DNA of the CDR3 is TGTGCCTGGAGTCAATACAGGGACATTCAGTACTTC. This gives the protein CAWSQYRDIQYF.

This clone was counted once. In DNA form, the CDR3 reads TGTGCCAGCAGCGTAGAGGACAGGGGTTATTCACCCCTCCACTTT. It translates to CASSVEDRGYSPLHF. J is TRBJ1-6 and V is TRBV9; 9 bases match TRBD1. CDR1 and CDR2 from the germline V gene are SGDLS and YYNGEE. After removal of 0 bases from V and 8 bases from J, the junction contained 3 bases not matched to a gene. This CDR3 has 15 amino acids.

The rearrangement links TRBV6-1 to TRBJ1-3; D may be TRBD1 (5 bases). The CDR3 extends over 15 amino acids. Germline V gene data show CDR1 as MNHNS and CDR2 as SASEGT. Between the trimmed V and J ends, which lost 5 bases and 1 base, there was a span of 12 bases. Here the CDR3 DNA reads TGTGCCAGCAGTCGAGAAGGGGAGTCTGGAAACACCATATATTTT. This translates into CASSREGESGNTIYF.

The chain employs TRBV11-2 and TRBJ2-3; 9 bases map to TRBD2. This CDR3 has 17 residues. The germline gives CDR1 SGHAT, CDR2 FQNNGV. V dropped 1 base and J dropped 4; count of bases not matched to a gene: 9. CDR3 residues: CASSLVQLTSGPDTQYF. CDR3 in DNA: TGTGCCAGCAGCTTAGTCCAACTGACTAGCGGCCCAGATACGCAGTATTTT.

This clone was seen a single time. This chain uses TRBV10-2 with TRBJ2-5, with D perhaps matching TRBD2 (6 bases). The germline V gene encodes CDR1 WSHSY and CDR2 SAAADI. Trimming left V 0 bases short and J 3 bases short, with 17 bases between. The CDR3 consists of 17 residues. The CDR3 DNA follows: TGCGCCAGCAGTGAGTCGAGTGGGCTGGGGACTGAAGAGACCCAGTACTTC. It yields the protein CASSESSGLGTEETQYF.

The rearrangement joins TRBV5-6 to TRBJ1-1; D remains unclear. CDR1 and CDR2 (germline): SGHDT, YYEEEE. V was cut by 0 bases and J by 6 bases, with 3 bases left in between. The CDR3 runs 11 residues. In DNA form, the CDR3 reads TGTGCCAGCAGCTTGGGACCTGAAGCTTTCTTT. Its protein product is CASSLGPEAFF.

In this sample, this clone turned up a few times. The chain has TRBV30 and TRBJ1-2; TRBD1 might be the D (6 bases). The germline V gene encodes CDR1 GTSNPN and CDR2 SVGIG (reference sequence). The CDR3 length is 11 residues. Trimming removed 0 bases at V and 10 bases at J, with 9 bases between. For the CDR3, the DNA is TGTGCCTGGAGTGTACGGGGACACTACACCTTC. Its protein is CAWSVRGHYTF.

This clone was picked up a small number of times. V usage is TRBV28 and J usage is TRBJ1-5; 8 bases agree with TRBD1. The junction had 7 bases not matched to a gene; V was cut back by 5 bases and J by 7 bases. The CDR3 has 14 residues. Looked up from germline, CDR1 is MDHEN and CDR2 is SYDVKM. The chain's CDR3 is CASSRTGRWQPQHF. The DNA for the CDR3 is TGTGCCAGCAGTCGGACAGGGCGTTGGCAGCCCCAGCATTTT. Full variable domain (outside the CDR3, taken from reference TRBV28 and TRBJ1-5): DVKVTQSSRYLVKRTGEKVFLECVQDMDHENMFWYRQDPGLGLRLIYFSYDVKMKEKGDIPEGYSVSREKKERFSLILESASTNQTSMYLCASSRTGRWQPQHFGDGTRLSIL.

V gene TRBV19 combines with J gene TRBJ2-2; TRBD1 aligns across 9 bases. With V trimmed by 3 bases and J by 5 bases, 7 bases remained unmatched. The CDR3 extends over 16 amino acids. Germline V gene data show CDR1 as LNHDA and CDR2 as SQIVND (reference sequence). CDR3 sequence: CASSIPPGQGTGELFF. As DNA, the CDR3 is TGTGCCAGTAGTATTCCGCCGGGACAGGGAACCGGGGAGCTGTTTTTT.